Below, 15 T cell receptor beta chains from the same sample are listed, as sequenced in a study of spatial heterogeneity in lung cancer. Time point specified: sample taken at primary tumor resection. The input material, whole RNA from tumor, nontumor lung or frozen PBMC, was sequenced unsorted. In TCRdb, the 5' RACE reads were re-called with MiXCR into one record per CDR3 protein. The data contain under 15,000 distinct CDR3 sequences, 14% of them singletons. The sample in question was PBMCs, obtained at surgery. Every receptor here comes from a female donor with early-stage non-small cell lung cancer.

This clonotype has a handful of counts. The chain is built from TRBV5-1 and TRBJ2-3, with 12 bases lining up with TRBD2. Per germline, CDR1 SGHRS and CDR2 YFSETQ. The CDR3 runs to 17 residues. V lost 4 bases, J lost 6 bases, and 12 bases stayed unmatched. CDR3: CASSLRTSGNPKDTQYF. The CDR3, as DNA: TGCGCCAGCAGCCTCCGGACTAGCGGGAACCCGAAGGATACGCAGTATTTT.

This clonotype was counted many times. This sequence joins TRBV27 and TRBJ2-7, with 10 bases aligning to TRBD1. J lost 5 bases, V lost 6 bases, and 7 bases had no gene match. Germline V lookup: CDR1 MNHEY, CDR2 SMNVEV (reference sequence). The CDR3 is 14 residues long. CDR3 loop: CASSSDRGAHEQYF. In DNA, the CDR3 is TGTGCCAGCAGCTCGGACAGGGGGGCCCACGAGCAGTACTTC.

By its share, this clonotype is medium-sized. The J gene is TRBJ2-1, the V gene TRBV6-2 or TRBV6-3; 7 bases match TRBD2. The CDR3 has 15 residues. Germline CDR1 MNHEY, CDR2 SVGEGT. The junction had 9 bases not matched to a gene; V was cut back by 3 bases and J by 7 bases. The CDR3 sequence: CASSYQSGTRNEQFF. In nucleotides, the CDR3 is TGTGCCAGCAGTTATCAAAGCGGGACGAGGAATGAGCAGTTCTTC.

This clonotype was recorded a few times. The V call is TRBV11-2, the J call TRBJ2-5; no definite D call. The CDR3 is 15 residues long. Trimming pared 3 bases from V and 5 bases from J, leaving 16 bases between. Germline values: CDR1 SGHAT, CDR2 FQNNGV. In DNA form, the CDR3 reads TGTGCCAGCAGCTTCTCCTCATTTGGATCCGAGACCCAGTACTTC. Translation: CASSFSSFGSETQYF.

The sample holds a few counts of this clonotype. A much more abundant neighbour one base away suggests this may be a read error. As the CDR3 is not closed by the conserved phenylalanine or tryptophan, this likely results from a read error. The chain has TRBV7-2 and TRBJ1-1, with 7 bases lining up with TRBD1. Germline CDR1 is SGHTA and CDR2 is FQGNSA. V lost 3 bases and J lost 4; bases outside the gene matches: 5. The CDR3 totals 14 residues. Here the CDR3 reads CASSFHQGGTEAFS. In DNA form, the CDR3 reads TGTGCCAGCAGCTTTCACCAGGGGGGCACTGAAGCTTTCTCT.

This clonotype is medium-sized. The chain employs TRBV7-2 and TRBJ2-3; 7 bases are a match to TRBD2. After removal of 2 bases from V and 2 bases from J, the junction contained 4 bases not matched to a gene. The CDR3 is 15 amino acids. Per germline, CDR1 SGHTA and CDR2 FQGNSA. CDR3 region: CASSLTSVYTDTQYF. Here the CDR3 DNA reads TGTGCCAGCAGCTTAACTAGCGTTTACACAGATACGCAGTATTTT.

The table lists this clonotype with many counts. This chain joins TRBV7-3 and TRBJ2-1, with 8 bases lining up with TRBD2. This CDR3 region has 15 residues. The germline CDR1 and CDR2 sequences are SGHTA and FQGTGA. V dropped 1 base and J dropped 6; count of bases not matched to a gene: 5. The DNA for the CDR3 is TGTGCCAGCAGCTTAAAGCTAGCGGGCACCAATGAGCAGTTCTTC. The encoded protein is CASSLKLAGTNEQFF.

The chain couples TRBV15 to TRBJ2-2; D uncertain. This CDR3 has 16 amino acids. Deletions cut 0 bases from V and 0 bases from J, with 8 bases between. Germline V gene sequence: CDR1 LNHNV, CDR2 YYDKDF (reference sequence). CDR3 sequence (DNA): TGTGCCACCAGCAGAGATGTCCCAGCGAACACCGGGGAGCTGTTTTTT. Protein: CATSRDVPANTGELFF. The whole variable domain, remainder taken from reference TRBV15 and TRBJ2-2, is DAMVIQNPRYQVTQFGKPVTLSCSQTLNHNVMYWYQQKSSQAPKLLFHYYDKDFNNEADTPDNFQSRRPNTSFCFLDIRSPGLGDTAMYLCATSRDVPANTGELFFGEGSRLTVL.

Notes on this clonotype: A much larger clone sits a single nucleotide away, making a read error possible. The chain carries TRBV5-4 and TRBJ2-1; 10 nucleotides align to TRBD2. The length of the CDR3 is 16 residues. The germline V gene has CDR1 SGHNT and CDR2 YYREEE (reference sequence). V lost 1 base and J lost 4; bases outside the gene matches: 5. The CDR3 DNA follows: TGTGCCAGCAGCTTGTCAGCGGGAGGGCTATACAATGAGCAGTTCTTC. This encodes CASSLSAGGLYNEQFF.

Within the sample, this clonotype is medium-sized. The chain employs TRBV29-1 and TRBJ1-1, with 9 bases identical to TRBD1. The CDR3 is made up of 13 amino acids. Germline V CDR1 and CDR2: SQVTM, ANQGSEA. V was pared by 7 bases and J by 4 bases, with 7 bases of the junction left unmatched. The CDR3 nucleotides read TGCAGCGCCGTAGAGGACAGGGGCACTGAAGCTTTCTTT. This gives the protein CSAVEDRGTEAFF.

This clonotype was observed many times. The chain joins TRBV6-2 or TRBV6-3 to TRBJ2-4, with D perhaps TRBD2 (5 bases). This CDR3 comprises 15 residues. Trimming took off 2 bases at V and 1 base at J, with 9 bases between the two ends. CDR1 and CDR2 from the germline V gene are MNHEY and SVGEGT. CDR3 bases: TGTGCCAGCAGTTACGTCTCGGGGGCCAAAAACATTCAGTACTTC. This sequence encodes CASSYVSGAKNIQYF.

Remarks on this clonotype: This may be a read error: a much more frequent sequence differs by one nucleotide. No conserved phenylalanine or tryptophan is present at the end of the CDR3, so a read error is the likely explanation. The chain couples TRBV18 to TRBJ2-7; 7 bases are a match to TRBD1. CDR1 and CDR2 (germline): KGHSH, LQKENI. CDR3 length equals 14 residues. Losses at the gene ends were 2 bases for V and 3 bases for J; bases not matched to a gene: 4. In nucleotides, the CDR3 is TGTGCCAGCTCACCAGGGACAGAGATCTACGAGCAGTACATC. Translating it yields CASSPGTEIYEQYI.

This clonotype is deemed medium-sized (0.01 to 0.1%). This chain joins TRBV6-5 and TRBJ2-2, with TRBD1 matching over 7 bases. Germline CDR1 and CDR2: MNHEY and SVGAGI. This CDR3 comprises 15 residues. Trimming cost V 3 bases and J 7 bases; bases outside gene matches: 8. As DNA, the CDR3 is TGTGCCAGCAGTTATGAGGGGGCGTATGGCGGGGAGCTGTTTTTT. It encodes CASSYEGAYGGELFF.

By frequency in the sample, this clonotype is medium-sized. The V gene is TRBV7-8, the J gene TRBJ2-7; 8 bases fit TRBD2. CDR1 and CDR2 (germline): SGHVS, FQNEAQ. The V gene end was trimmed by 1 base and the J gene end by 3 bases; junction bases not matched to a gene: 8. The CDR3 runs to 16 residues. CDR3 DNA sequence: TGTGCCAGCAGCTTAGGTACCACTAGCGGTTACTACGAGCAGTACTTC. The encoded protein is CASSLGTTSGYYEQYF.

The gene calls are TRBV6-4 and TRBJ2-2; TRBD1 agrees at 8 bases. Germline loops: CDR1 MRHNA, CDR2 SNTAGT. This CDR3 has 14 amino acids. The V and J ends lost 6 bases and 7 bases, in that order; junction bases with no gene match: 7. The CDR3 DNA follows: TGTGCCAGCAGCCCGACAGGGGAGGACGGGGAGCTGTTTTTT. It yields the protein CASSPTGEDGELFF.